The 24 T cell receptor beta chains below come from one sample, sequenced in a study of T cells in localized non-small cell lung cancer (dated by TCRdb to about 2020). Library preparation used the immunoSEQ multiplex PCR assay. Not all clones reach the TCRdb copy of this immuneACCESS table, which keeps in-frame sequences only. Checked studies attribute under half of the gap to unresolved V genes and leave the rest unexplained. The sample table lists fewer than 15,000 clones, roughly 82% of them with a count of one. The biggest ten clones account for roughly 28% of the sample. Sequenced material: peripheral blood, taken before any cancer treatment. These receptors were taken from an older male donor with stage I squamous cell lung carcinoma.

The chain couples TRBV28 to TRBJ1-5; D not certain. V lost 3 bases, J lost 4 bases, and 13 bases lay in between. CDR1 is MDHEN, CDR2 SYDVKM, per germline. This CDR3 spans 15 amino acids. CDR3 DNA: TGTGCCAGCAGTTTCGGAACTAGAGGTAATCAGCCCCAGCATTTT. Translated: CASSFGTRGNQPQHF.

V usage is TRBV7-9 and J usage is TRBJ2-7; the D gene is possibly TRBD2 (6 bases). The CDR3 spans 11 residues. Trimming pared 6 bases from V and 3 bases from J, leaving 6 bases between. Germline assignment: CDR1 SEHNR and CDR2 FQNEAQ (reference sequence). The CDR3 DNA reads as TGTGCCAGCAGGCGGGGCTACGAGCAGTACTTC. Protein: CASRRGYEQYF.

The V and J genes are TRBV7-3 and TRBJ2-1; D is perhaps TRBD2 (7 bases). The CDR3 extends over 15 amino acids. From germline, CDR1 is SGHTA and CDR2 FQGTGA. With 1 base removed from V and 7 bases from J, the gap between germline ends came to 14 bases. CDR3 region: CASSLIIGGRNEQFF. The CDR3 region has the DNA TGTGCCAGCAGCTTAATAATCGGGGGGCGGAATGAGCAGTTCTTC.

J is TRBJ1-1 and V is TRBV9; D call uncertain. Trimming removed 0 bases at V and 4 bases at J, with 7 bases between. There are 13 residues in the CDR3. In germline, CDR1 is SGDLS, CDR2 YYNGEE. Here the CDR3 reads CASSVEGGTEAFF. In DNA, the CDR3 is TGTGCCAGCAGCGTAGAAGGAGGCACTGAAGCTTTCTTT.

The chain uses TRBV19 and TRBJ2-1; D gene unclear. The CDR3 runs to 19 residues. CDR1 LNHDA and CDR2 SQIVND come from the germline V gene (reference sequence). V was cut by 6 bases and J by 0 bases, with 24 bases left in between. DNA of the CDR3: TGTGCCAGTAGGTTGTCGGGTTGGGAAGAACCTAGCTCCTACAATGAGCAGTTCTTC. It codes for CASRLSGWEEPSSYNEQFF. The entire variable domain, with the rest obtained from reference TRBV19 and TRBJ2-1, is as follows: DGGITQSPKYLFRKEGQNVTLSCEQNLNHDAMYWYRQDPGQGLRLIYYSQIVNDFQKGDIAEGYSVSREKKESFPLTVTSAQKNPTAFYLCASRLSGWEEPSSYNEQFFGPGTRLTVL.

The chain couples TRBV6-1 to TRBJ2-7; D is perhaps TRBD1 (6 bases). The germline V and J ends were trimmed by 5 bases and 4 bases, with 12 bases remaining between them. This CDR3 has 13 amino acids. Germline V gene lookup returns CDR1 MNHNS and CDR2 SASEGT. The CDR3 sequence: CASSFDRRYEQYF. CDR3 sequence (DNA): TGTGCCAGCAGTTTTGACAGGAGGTACGAGCAGTACTTC.

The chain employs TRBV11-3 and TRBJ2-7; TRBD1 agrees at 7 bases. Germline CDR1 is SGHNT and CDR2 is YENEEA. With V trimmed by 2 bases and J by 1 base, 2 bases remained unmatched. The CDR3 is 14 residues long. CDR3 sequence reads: CASSLRDRSYEQYF. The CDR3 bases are TGTGCCAGCAGCTTAAGGGACAGATCCTACGAGCAGTACTTC.

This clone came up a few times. Here the CDR3 DNA reads TGTGCCACCAGCAGAGGCCAGACCGGGGAGCTGTTTTTT. Its protein product is CATSRGQTGELFF. This rearrangement joins TRBV15 to TRBJ2-2; D is undetermined. In germline, CDR1 is LNHNV, CDR2 YYDKDF (reference sequence). This CDR3 contains 13 residues. V dropped 1 base and J dropped 5 bases, with 5 bases sitting between them.

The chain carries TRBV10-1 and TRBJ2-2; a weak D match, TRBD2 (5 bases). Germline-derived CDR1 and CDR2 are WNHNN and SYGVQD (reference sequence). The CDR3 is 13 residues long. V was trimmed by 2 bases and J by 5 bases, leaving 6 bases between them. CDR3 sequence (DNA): TGCGCCAGCAGTGAGACGGGGACCGGGGAGCTGTTTTTT. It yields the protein CASSETGTGELFF.

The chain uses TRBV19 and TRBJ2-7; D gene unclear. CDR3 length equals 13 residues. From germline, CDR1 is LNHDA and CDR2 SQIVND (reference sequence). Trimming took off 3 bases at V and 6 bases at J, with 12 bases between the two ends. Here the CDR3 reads CASSMSRQTEQYF. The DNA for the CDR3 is TGTGCCAGTAGTATGTCGCGGCAGACCGAGCAGTACTTC.

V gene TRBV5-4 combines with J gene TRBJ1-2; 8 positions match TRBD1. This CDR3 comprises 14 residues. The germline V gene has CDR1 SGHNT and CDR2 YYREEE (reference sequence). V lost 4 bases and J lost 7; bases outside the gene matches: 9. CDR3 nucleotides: TGTGCCAGCAGCCCGATGACAGGGGAAGGTGGCTACACCTTC. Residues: CASSPMTGEGGYTF.

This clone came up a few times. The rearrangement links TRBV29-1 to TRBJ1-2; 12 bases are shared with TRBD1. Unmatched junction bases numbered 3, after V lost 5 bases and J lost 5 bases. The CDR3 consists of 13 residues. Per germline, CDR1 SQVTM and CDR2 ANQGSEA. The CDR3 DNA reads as TGCAGCGTTCCGGGACAGGGGGCTTATGGCTACACCTTC. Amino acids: CSVPGQGAYGYTF. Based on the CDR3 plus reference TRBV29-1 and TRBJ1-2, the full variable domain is SAVISQKPSRDICQRGTSLTIQCQVDSQVTMMFWYRQQPGQSLTLIATANQGSEATYESGFVIDKFPISRPNLTFSTLTVSNMSPEDSSIYLCSVPGQGAYGYTFGSGTRLTVV.

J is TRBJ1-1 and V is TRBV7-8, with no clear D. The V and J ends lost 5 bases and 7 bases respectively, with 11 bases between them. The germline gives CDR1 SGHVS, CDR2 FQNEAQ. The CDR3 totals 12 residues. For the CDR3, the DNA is TGTGCCAGCAGCCCCGGTGTATTTGAAGCTTTCTTT. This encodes CASSPGVFEAFF.

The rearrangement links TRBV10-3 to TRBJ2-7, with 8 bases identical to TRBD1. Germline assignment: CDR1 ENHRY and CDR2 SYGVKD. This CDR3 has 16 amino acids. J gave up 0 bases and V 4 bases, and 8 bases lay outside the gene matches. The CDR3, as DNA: TGTGCCATCAGTGGGCCCACAGGGGGTGGCTCCTACGAGCAGTACTTC. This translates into CAISGPTGGGSYEQYF.

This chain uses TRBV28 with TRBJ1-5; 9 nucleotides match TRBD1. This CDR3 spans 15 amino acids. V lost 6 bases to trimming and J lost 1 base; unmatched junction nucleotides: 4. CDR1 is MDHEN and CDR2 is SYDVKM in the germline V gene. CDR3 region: CASRTDRGSNQPQHF. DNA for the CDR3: TGTGCCAGCAGGACCGACAGGGGGAGCAATCAGCCCCAGCATTTT. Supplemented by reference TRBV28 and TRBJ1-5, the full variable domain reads DVKVTQSSRYLVKRTGEKVFLECVQDMDHENMFWYRQDPGLGLRLIYFSYDVKMKEKGDIPEGYSVSREKKERFSLILESASTNQTSMYLCASRTDRGSNQPQHFGDGTRLSIL.

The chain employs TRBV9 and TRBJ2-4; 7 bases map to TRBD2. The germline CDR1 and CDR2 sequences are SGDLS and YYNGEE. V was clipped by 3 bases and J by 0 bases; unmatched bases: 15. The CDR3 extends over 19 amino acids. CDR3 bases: TGTGCCAGCAGCGCGGCCGCCGCTAGCGGCCAATTAGCCAAAAACATTCAGTACTTC. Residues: CASSAAAASGQLAKNIQYF. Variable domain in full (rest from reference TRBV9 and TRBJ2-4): DSGVTQTPKHLITATGQRVTLRCSPRSGDLSVYWYQQSLDQGLQFLIQYYNGEERAKGNILERFSAQQFPDLHSELNLSSLELGDSALYFCASSAAAASGQLAKNIQYFGAGTRLSVL.

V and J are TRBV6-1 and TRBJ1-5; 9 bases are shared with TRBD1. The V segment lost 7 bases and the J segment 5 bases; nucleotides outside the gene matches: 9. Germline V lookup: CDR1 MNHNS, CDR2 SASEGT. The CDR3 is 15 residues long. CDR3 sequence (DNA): TGTGCCAGCATGGACCCGGGACAGGGATATCAGCCCCAGCATTTT. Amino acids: CASMDPGQGYQPQHF.

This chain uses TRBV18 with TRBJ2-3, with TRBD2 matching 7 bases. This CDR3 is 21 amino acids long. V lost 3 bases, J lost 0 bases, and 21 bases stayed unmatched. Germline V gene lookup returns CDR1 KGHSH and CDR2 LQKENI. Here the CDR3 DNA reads TGTGCCAGCTCACCCCTAAGACTAGCCGCGACCGGGAATAAAAGCACAGATACGCAGTATTTT. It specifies CASSPLRLAATGNKSTDTQYF.

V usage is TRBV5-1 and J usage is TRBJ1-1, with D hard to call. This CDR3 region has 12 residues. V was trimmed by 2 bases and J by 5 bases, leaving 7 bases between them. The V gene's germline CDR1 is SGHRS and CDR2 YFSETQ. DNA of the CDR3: TGCGCCAGCAGCTTCCCATCTACTGAAGCTTTCTTT. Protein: CASSFPSTEAFF.

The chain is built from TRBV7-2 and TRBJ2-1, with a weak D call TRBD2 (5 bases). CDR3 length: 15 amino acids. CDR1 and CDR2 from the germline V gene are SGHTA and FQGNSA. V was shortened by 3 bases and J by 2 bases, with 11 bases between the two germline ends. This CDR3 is CASSFRTSAYNEQFF. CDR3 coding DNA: TGTGCCAGCAGCTTTAGGACTTCCGCCTACAATGAGCAGTTCTTC.

CDR3 nucleotides: TGTGCCAGCGGACAGGGGGTTTTGTTGCCCCAGCATTTT. Translated: CASGQGVLLPQHF. The rearrangement joins TRBV6-1 to TRBJ1-5, with TRBD1 identical over 10 bases. Trimming at V came to 8 bases and at J to 9 bases, leaving 7 bases not matched to a gene. The CDR3 is 13 amino acids. In germline, CDR1 is MNHNS, CDR2 SASEGT.

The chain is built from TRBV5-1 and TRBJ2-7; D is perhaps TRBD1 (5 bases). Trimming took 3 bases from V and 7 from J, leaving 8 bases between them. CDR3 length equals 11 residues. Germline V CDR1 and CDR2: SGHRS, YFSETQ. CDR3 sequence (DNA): TGCGCCAGCAGCTCCTCAGGGGAGCAGTACTTC. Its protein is CASSSSGEQYF. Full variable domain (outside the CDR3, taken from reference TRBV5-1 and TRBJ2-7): KAGVTQTPRYLIKTRGQQVTLSCSPISGHRSVSWYQQTPGQGLQFLFEYFSETQRNKGNFPGRFSGRQFSNSRSEMNVSTLELGDSALYLCASSSSGEQYFGPGTRLTVT.

The CDR3 DNA reads as TGTGCCAGCAGCCAAGCTATTAGAGGGAATGAGCAGTTCTTC. Translation: CASSQAIRGNEQFF. This chain links TRBV4-2 with TRBJ2-1; maybe TRBD2 (5 bases). V shed 1 base and J shed 7 bases, with 11 bases lying between them. Per germline, CDR1 LGHNA and CDR2 YNFKEQ. The length of the CDR3 is 14 residues.

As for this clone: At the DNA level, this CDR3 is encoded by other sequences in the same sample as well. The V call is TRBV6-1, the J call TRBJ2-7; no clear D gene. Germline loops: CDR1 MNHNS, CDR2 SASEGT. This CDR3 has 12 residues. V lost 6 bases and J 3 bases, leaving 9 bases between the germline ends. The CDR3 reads CASSAAGYEQYF. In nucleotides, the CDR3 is TGTGCCAGCAGCGCGGCAGGCTACGAGCAGTACTTC.